Shown below are 23 T cell receptor beta chains from a single sample sequenced in a study of patients with pleural tuberculosis. From the reads, TCRdb called clonotypes with MiXCR, one entry per CDR3 protein. The top ten clones hold 3.5% to 4.5% of a sample with 25,000 to 30,000 distinct CDR3 sequences, roughly 18% of them seen once. Sequencing used peripheral blood. These receptors were collected from a human donor with pleural tuberculosis.

This clonotype has ten or more counts. This sequence joins TRBV7-2 and TRBJ1-1; the D gene is possibly TRBD1 (6 bases). V lost 4 bases and J 4 bases, leaving 13 bases between the germline ends. This CDR3 is built from 14 residues. Germline CDR1 SGHTA, CDR2 FQGNSA. The CDR3 coding sequence is TGTGCCAGCAGCTGGGGGGGCCTAAGCACTGAAGCTTTCTTT. It codes for CASSWGGLSTEAFF.

In its sample, this clonotype was seen many times. The chain uses TRBV20-1 and TRBJ2-3; D unclear. CDR1 and CDR2 (germline): DFQATT, SNEGSKA (reference sequence). CDR3 length equals 16 residues. The V and J ends lost 1 base and 5 bases respectively, with 19 bases between them. CDR3 coding DNA: TGCAGTGCTAGAGGAATTGGCGCAGCCCAAGGAGATACGCAGTATTTT. Translating gives CSARGIGAAQGDTQYF.

This clonotype was found many times. This sequence joins TRBV3-1 and TRBJ2-5; 11 nucleotides align to TRBD2. CDR1 and CDR2 from the germline V gene are LGHDT and YNNKEL (reference sequence). The trim removed 0 bases at V and 7 bases at J, leaving 13 bases unmatched. The CDR3 is 18 amino acids. The DNA for the CDR3 is TGTGCCAGCAGCCAAGATTTCTCTCCGGGACTAGCGGATAGGACCCAGTACTTC. Translating gives CASSQDFSPGLADRTQYF.

This clonotype was counted at least ten times. The chain carries TRBV12-3 or TRBV12-4 and TRBJ1-2; no reliable D call. The CDR3 contains 14 residues. The V and J ends lost 3 bases and 5 bases respectively, with 13 bases between them. CDR3 amino acids: CASSFQDLGYGYTF. As DNA, the CDR3 is TGTGCCAGCAGTTTCCAGGACCTCGGGTATGGCTACACCTTC.

About this clonotype itself: The junction departs from germline at one end; a sequencing error may be responsible. The V gene is TRBV19, the J gene TRBJ1-5, with TRBD1 as a possible D gene (5 bases). Germline lookup yields CDR1 LNHDA and CDR2 SQIVND (reference sequence). The CDR3 extends over 13 amino acids. DNA of the CDR3: TGTTCCAGTATTATAGGGGTAAATCAGCCCCAGCATTTT. The encoded protein is CSSIIGVNQPQHF.

This clonotype appeared many times. A much larger clonotype is one base distant, so this may be a read error. In DNA form, the CDR3 reads TGTGCCAGCAGTTGCCGGGGCGGTCGAGAAGGCTACACCTTC. Protein: CASSCRGGREGYTF. J is TRBJ1-2 and V is TRBV6-2 or TRBV6-3, with D perhaps matching TRBD1 (5 bases). With 4 bases removed from V and 8 bases from J, the gap between germline ends came to 17 bases. Germline loops: CDR1 MNHEY, CDR2 SVGEGT. This CDR3 has 14 residues.

A few counts support this clonotype. The chain recombines TRBV9 with TRBJ2-1; a possible D gene is TRBD2 (6 bases). Trimming shortened V by 6 bases and J by 5 bases, and 18 bases separated the two germline ends. The germline CDR1 and CDR2 sequences are SGDLS and YYNGEE. The CDR3 covers 15 residues. CDR3 sequence reads: CASKKGGETNNEQFF. The CDR3 bases are TGTGCCAGCAAAAAGGGCGGGGAGACCAACAATGAGCAGTTCTTC.

This clonotype was observed many times. The V and J genes are TRBV18 and TRBJ2-2; D call uncertain. Deletions cut 1 base from V and 1 base from J, with 7 bases between. The CDR3 consists of 15 residues. The V gene's germline CDR1 is KGHSH and CDR2 LQKENI. The CDR3 DNA reads as TGTGCCAGCTCACCACTTCCTGAGAACACCGGGGAGCTGTTTTTT. This encodes CASSPLPENTGELFF.

This clonotype occurred many times. The chain uses TRBV4-1 and TRBJ1-1; D is undetermined. The germline V gene encodes CDR1 MGHRA and CDR2 YSYEKL. V was trimmed by 3 bases and J by 1 base, leaving 9 bases between them. This CDR3 is built from 14 residues. The CDR3, as DNA: TGCGCCAGCAGCCAGATGGGCCGGAACACTGAAGCTTTCTTT. Translation: CASSQMGRNTEAFF.

This clonotype was counted at least ten times. The CDR3, as DNA: TGTGCCAGCAGTTCTAGCGGGAGTCTCTACGAGCAGTACTTC. This gives the protein CASSSSGSLYEQYF. The V call is TRBV6-2 or TRBV6-3, the J call TRBJ2-7, with 10 positions matching TRBD2. V gave up 4 bases and J gave up 3 bases; unmatched junction bases: 3. This CDR3 contains 14 residues. Germline V CDR1 and CDR2: MNHEY, SVGEGT.

This clonotype was counted at least ten times. The chain is built from TRBV24-1 and TRBJ2-1, with D perhaps assigned TRBD1 or TRBD2 (7 bases each). Germline CDR1 is KGHDR and CDR2 is SFDVKD. V lost 0 bases and J 3 bases, leaving 17 bases between the germline ends. The CDR3 is made up of 18 amino acids. CDR3 nucleotides: TGTGCCACCAGTGATTTGCAATTTGACAGGGAGGGCTACAATGAGCAGTTCTTC. It is translated as CATSDLQFDREGYNEQFF.

With regard to this clonotype: Because the CDR3 is missing its conserved closing phenylalanine or tryptophan, this is likely a read error. The chain uses TRBV7-9 and TRBJ2-7; D unclear. V dropped 5 bases and J dropped 2 bases, with 19 bases sitting between them. CDR1 and CDR2 (germline): SEHNR, FQNEAQ (reference sequence). The CDR3 contains 16 residues. As DNA, the CDR3 is TGTGCCAGCAGCGGCTCCCGAGGCCTCGAACCCTACGAGCAGTACTCC. Residues: CASSGSRGLEPYEQYS.

This clonotype came up a few times. This rearrangement joins TRBV5-6 to TRBJ2-7, with 8 bases identical to TRBD2. V dropped 4 bases and J dropped 7; count of bases not matched to a gene: 4. The germline gives CDR1 SGHDT, CDR2 YYEEEE. The CDR3 is 12 residues long. This CDR3 is CASSTTGGEQYF. In DNA, the CDR3 is TGTGCCAGCAGCACCACGGGGGGGGAGCAGTACTTC.

This clonotype was observed many times. This chain links TRBV6-1 with TRBJ2-7; 8 nucleotides align to TRBD1. The V gene end was trimmed by 7 bases and the J gene end by 3 bases; junction bases not matched to a gene: 8. The CDR3 has 14 residues. The germline gives CDR1 MNHNS, CDR2 SASEGT. CDR3 DNA: TGTGCCAGCAATTCCCAACAGGGGGTCTACGAGCAGTACTTC. This codes for CASNSQQGVYEQYF.

Regarding this clonotype: This clone may be a read error of a much larger clone one base away. CDR3 in amino acids: CASTRSDSEDFTEAFF. The DNA of the CDR3 is TGCGCCAGCACCCGATCGGACAGTGAGGACTTCACTGAAGCTTTCTTT. This chain links TRBV5-1 with TRBJ1-1, with a tentative D call TRBD1 (6 bases). The CDR3 is 16 amino acids. Germline lookup yields CDR1 SGHRS and CDR2 YFSETQ. The V gene lost 6 bases and the J gene lost 4 bases, with 22 bases spanning the gap.

This clonotype occurred many times. The chain links TRBV9 to TRBJ2-1; TRBD2 aligns across 10 bases. Germline V lookup: CDR1 SGDLS, CDR2 YYNGEE. V trimming: 2 bases; J trimming: 7 bases; junction bases outside the gene matches: 6. The CDR3 sequence is 15 residues long. CDR3 DNA sequence: TGTGCCAGCAGCGTGACTAGCGGGCTTTGGAATGAGCAGTTCTTC. Its translation is CASSVTSGLWNEQFF.

This clonotype is medium-sized in the sample. The chain has TRBV27 and TRBJ1-1, with TRBD1 matching 8 bases. Looked up from germline, CDR1 is MNHEY and CDR2 is SMNVEV (reference sequence). With 6 bases clipped from V and 0 bases from J, the junction kept 9 bases outside the gene matches. The CDR3 runs to 16 residues. DNA of the CDR3: TGTGCCAGCAGGGACGGGACAGGTTACATGAACACTGAAGCTTTCTTT. It yields the protein CASRDGTGYMNTEAFF.

This clonotype was picked up a small number of times. The V call is TRBV18, the J call TRBJ2-2; D is possibly TRBD2 (5 bases). This CDR3 is 12 amino acids long. V was trimmed by 11 bases and J by 6 bases, leaving 13 bases between them. Per germline, CDR1 KGHSH and CDR2 LQKENI. In DNA, the CDR3 is TGTGCCGCCGCGCGTAGCGCCGGGGAGCTGTTTTTT. Protein sequence: CAAARSAGELFF.

This clonotype was picked up many times. The chain uses TRBV5-5 and TRBJ2-1; the match to TRBD1 covers 9 bases. Germline CDR1 SGHKS, CDR2 YYEKEE (reference sequence). After removal of 4 bases from V and 9 bases from J, the junction contained 11 bases not matched to a gene. CDR3 length equals 15 residues. The CDR3 reads CASSRTGGPVFEQFF. The CDR3 nucleotides are TGTGCCAGCAGCCGAACAGGGGGCCCCGTCTTTGAGCAGTTCTTC.

This clonotype has ten or more counts. The chain is built from TRBV27 and TRBJ2-5; the D is unclear. The CDR3 contains 12 residues. V was clipped by 3 bases and J by 3 bases, with 5 bases between them. CDR1 MNHEY and CDR2 SMNVEV come from the germline V gene (reference sequence). The CDR3: CASSFPKETQYF. CDR3 DNA: TGTGCCAGCAGTTTCCCCAAAGAGACCCAGTACTTC.

The sample holds many counts of this clonotype. The chain has TRBV18 and TRBJ1-1; D gene ambiguous. The CDR3 consists of 14 residues. V lost 3 bases to trimming and J lost 4 bases, with 12 bases between them. Germline-derived CDR1 and CDR2 are KGHSH and LQKENI. Here the CDR3 reads CASSPLEGGTEAFF. In nucleotides, the CDR3 is TGTGCCAGCTCACCTCTAGAGGGCGGCACTGAAGCTTTCTTT.

This clonotype has at least ten counts. J is TRBJ1-1 and V is TRBV7-2, with unresolved D. The ends were cut back, 1 base at V and 8 bases at J, with 11 bases in the middle. Per the germline V gene, CDR1 is SGHTA and CDR2 is FQGNSA. The CDR3 is 13 residues long. The CDR3 nucleotides read TGTGCCAGCAGCTTAGAGAGGGAACGGGAAGCTTTCTTT. It yields the protein CASSLEREREAFF. The variable domain in full, with the rest retrieved from reference TRBV7-2 and TRBJ1-1, is GAGVSQSPSNKVTEKGKDVELRCDPISGHTALYWYRQSLGQGLEFLIYFQGNSAPDKSGLPSDRFSAERTGGSVSTLTIQRTQQEDSAVYLCASSLEREREAFFGQGTRLTVV.

This clonotype was seen many times. V is TRBV20-1 and J is TRBJ2-7; D might be TRBD1 (6 bases). This CDR3 is 14 amino acids long. Germline V gene sequence: CDR1 DFQATT, CDR2 SNEGSKA (reference sequence). Trimming shortened V by 0 bases and J by 7 bases, and 16 bases separated the two germline ends. The CDR3 reads CSARDRGPVGEQYF. CDR3 DNA sequence: TGCAGTGCTAGAGACAGGGGCCCCGTGGGGGAGCAGTACTTC.